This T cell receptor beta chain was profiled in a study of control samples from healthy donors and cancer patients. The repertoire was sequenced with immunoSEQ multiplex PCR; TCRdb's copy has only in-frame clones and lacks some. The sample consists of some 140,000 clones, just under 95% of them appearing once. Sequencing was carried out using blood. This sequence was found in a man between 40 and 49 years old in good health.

The DNA for the CDR3 is TGCGCCAGCAGCCAGAGACTAGCGGGGGTTGGCTACAATGAGCAGTTCTTC. Translating it yields CASSQRLAGVGYNEQFF. The chain combines TRBV4-1 with TRBJ2-1, with 12 bases that match TRBD2. Per germline, CDR1 MGHRA and CDR2 YSYEKL. The CDR3 extends over 17 amino acids. With 3 bases clipped from V and 3 bases from J, the junction kept 6 bases outside the gene matches.